One T cell receptor beta chain is described in this entry. Antigen specificity is unknown. Each cell subset's genomic DNA was divided evenly among several immunoSEQ plates. In replicate PCRs of sorted subsets, about 220 ng DNA, approximately 32,000 T cell genomes, was used. Generated by immunoSEQ multiplex PCR, the TCRdb table keeps only in-frame clones and is missing some. The repertoire holds approximately 1,000,000 clones, 60% to 85% seen once, with 0.89% in the top ten. The data are from a study of shared clonotypes between healthy human individuals. General study points: Generation of non-shared clonotypes was less probable than generation of clonotypes shared by all four donors.

This CDR3 contains 15 residues. Germline CDR1 SGHNT, CDR2 YYREEE (reference sequence). With 1 base removed from V and 1 base from J, the gap between germline ends came to 6 bases. This clonotype was obtained from a man between 18 and 35 years old in good health. Some clones in this sample may be carry-over from other donors' samples. The specimen sequenced was memory CD4+ T cells from PBMCs. As to subset: CD45RA-negative fraction. The rearrangement joins TRBV5-4 to TRBJ2-6, with D hard to call. The CDR3 protein is CASSLSGSGANVLTF. The CDR3 DNA is TGTGCCAGCAGCTTGTCCGGATCTGGGGCCAACGTCCTGACTTTC.